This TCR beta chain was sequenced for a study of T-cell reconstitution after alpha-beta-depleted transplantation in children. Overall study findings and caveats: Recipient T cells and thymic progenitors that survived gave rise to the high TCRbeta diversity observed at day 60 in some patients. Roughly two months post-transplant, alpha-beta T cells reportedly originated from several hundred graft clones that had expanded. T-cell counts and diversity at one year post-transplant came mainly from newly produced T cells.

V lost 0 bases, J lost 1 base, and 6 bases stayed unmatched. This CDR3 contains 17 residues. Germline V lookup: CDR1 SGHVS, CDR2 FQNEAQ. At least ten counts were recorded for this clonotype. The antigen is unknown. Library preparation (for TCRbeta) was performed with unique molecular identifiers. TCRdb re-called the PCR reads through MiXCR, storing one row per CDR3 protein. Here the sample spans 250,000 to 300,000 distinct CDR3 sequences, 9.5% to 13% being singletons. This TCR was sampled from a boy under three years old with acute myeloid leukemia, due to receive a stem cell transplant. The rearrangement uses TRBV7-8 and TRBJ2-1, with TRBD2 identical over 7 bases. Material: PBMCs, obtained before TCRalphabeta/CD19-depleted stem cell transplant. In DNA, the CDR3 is TGTGCCAGCAGCTTAGCGGGTCTCGGGGGGTCCTACAATGAGCAGTTCTTC. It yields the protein CASSLAGLGGSYNEQFF.